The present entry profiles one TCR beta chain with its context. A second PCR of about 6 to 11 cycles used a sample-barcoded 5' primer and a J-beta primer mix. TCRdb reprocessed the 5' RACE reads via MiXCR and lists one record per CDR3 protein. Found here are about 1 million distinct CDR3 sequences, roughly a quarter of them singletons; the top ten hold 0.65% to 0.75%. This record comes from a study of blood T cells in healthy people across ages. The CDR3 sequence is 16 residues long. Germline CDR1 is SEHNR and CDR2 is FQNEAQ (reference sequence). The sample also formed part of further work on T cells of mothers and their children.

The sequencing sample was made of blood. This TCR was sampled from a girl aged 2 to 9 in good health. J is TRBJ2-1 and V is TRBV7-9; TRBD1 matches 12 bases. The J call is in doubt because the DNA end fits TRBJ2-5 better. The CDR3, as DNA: TGTGCCAGCAGCCCTACGGGACAGGGGGCGGGAGAGACCCAGTACTTC. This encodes CASSPTGQGAGETQYF.